The 14 T cell receptor beta chains given below trace back to one sample, sequenced in a study of T cell repertoires in cytomegalovirus infection (dated by TCRdb to the late 2010s). TCRdb lists the instrument as Illumina HiSeq 1500. Starting from the raw public reads, TCRdb applied fastp trimming at Q25, assembled clones with MiXCR and retained in-frame beta chains. Merged by CDR3 protein, the rows form single entries marked with the most common genes and DNA. Across this sample there are about 130,000 distinct CDR3 sequences, with 8% to 9% seen only once. Around a tenth of the sample goes to the ten largest clones. The material sequenced was PBMCs. The source is a human donor in good health (CMV status not recorded). Some clones in this sample may be carry-over from other donors' samples.

Ten or more counts support this clonotype. This rearrangement joins TRBV7-2 to TRBJ1-2; TRBD1 is a possible D gene (5 bases). The V end was cut by 8 bases, the J end by 0 bases, with 16 bases between. CDR3 length: 15 amino acids. From germline, CDR1 is SGHTA and CDR2 FQGNSA. The CDR3 sequence: CASGLIGAPNYGYTF. CDR3 nucleotide sequence: TGTGCCAGCGGGCTAATTGGGGCGCCTAACTATGGCTACACCTTC.

This clonotype has a count of ten or more. The rearrangement joins TRBV7-9 to TRBJ1-4; D call uncertain. The germline V gene has CDR1 SEHNR and CDR2 FQNEAQ (reference sequence). The CDR3 totals 13 residues. Trimming removed 2 bases from V and 8 bases from J, with 9 bases in between. CDR3 protein: CASSLSLREKLFF. In DNA form, the CDR3 reads TGTGCCAGCAGCTTATCCCTAAGAGAAAAACTGTTTTTT.

This clonotype was observed many times. This chain uses TRBV29-1 with TRBJ1-5; 11 bases match TRBD1. J gave up 4 bases and V 5 bases, and 13 bases lay outside the gene matches. CDR1 SQVTM and CDR2 ANQGSEA come from the germline V gene. The length of the CDR3 is 17 residues. CDR3 DNA sequence: TGCAGCGTTCAGGGGACAGGGGGAATTGCGGGAAATCAGCCCCAGCATTTT. Its translation is CSVQGTGGIAGNQPQHF.

There are a few counts of this clonotype. V gene TRBV3-1 combines with J gene TRBJ1-6; no definite D call. Germline CDR1 LGHDT, CDR2 YNNKEL (reference sequence). The CDR3 spans 13 residues. V was trimmed by 4 bases and J by 8 bases, leaving 9 bases between them. CDR3 sequence reads: CASSPAWDSPLHF. The DNA of the CDR3 is TGTGCCAGCAGCCCCGCCTGGGATTCACCCCTCCACTTT.

This clonotype was recorded at least ten times. The CDR3 reads CASSGGQADWLSNQPQHF. DNA of the CDR3: TGTGCCAGCAGCGGGGGACAGGCCGATTGGTTAAGCAATCAGCCCCAGCATTTT. The chain couples TRBV28 to TRBJ1-5; the match to TRBD1 covers 8 bases. Germline-derived CDR1 and CDR2 are MDHEN and SYDVKM. The CDR3 length is 18 residues. J gave up 1 base and V 6 bases, and 14 bases lay outside the gene matches.

In this sample, this clonotype turned up many times. The V gene is TRBV12-3 or TRBV12-4, the J gene TRBJ2-2, with D uncertain. The CDR3 length is 13 residues. V was clipped by 6 bases and J by 1 base, with 6 bases between them. Here the CDR3 reads CASSRLNTGELFF. The CDR3 DNA sequence: TGTGCCAGCAGCCGGCTGAACACCGGGGAGCTGTTTTTT.

The chain combines TRBV4-1 with TRBJ2-7; 8 nucleotides line up with TRBD1. Trimming took 3 bases from V and 6 from J; bases not matched to a gene: 7. Germline-derived CDR1 and CDR2 are MGHRA and YSYEKL. The CDR3 is 14 amino acids. The CDR3 protein is CASSQRVTGGEQYF. DNA of the CDR3: TGCGCCAGCAGCCAGAGGGTTACAGGGGGCGAGCAGTACTTC.

This clonotype was found many times. This chain uses TRBV2 with TRBJ2-2; no reliable D call. Germline CDR1 is SNHLY and CDR2 is FYNNEI. With 6 bases removed from V and 3 bases from J, the gap between germline ends came to 5 bases. This CDR3 spans 12 amino acids. CDR3 bases: TGTGCCAGCAGCGTTCACACCGGGGAGCTGTTTTTT. Protein product: CASSVHTGELFF.

This clonotype was recorded at least ten times. The genes are TRBV4-1 and TRBJ2-5; no clear D. This CDR3 is 13 amino acids long. Trimming left V 3 bases short and J 3 bases short, with 8 bases between. Per germline, CDR1 MGHRA and CDR2 YSYEKL. The chain's CDR3 is CASSQWTKETQYF. The CDR3 DNA reads TGCGCCAGCAGCCAGTGGACCAAAGAGACCCAGTACTTC.

This clonotype was counted at least ten times. The J gene is TRBJ2-5, the V gene TRBV7-6; 7 bases are shared with TRBD2. The germline V gene has CDR1 SGHVS and CDR2 FNYEAQ. This CDR3 has 16 amino acids. The junction had 7 bases not matched to a gene; V was cut back by 3 bases and J by 0 bases. CDR3 sequence reads: CASSLLLAAHQETQYF. Written as DNA, the CDR3 is TGTGCCAGCAGCTTGCTTCTAGCGGCCCACCAAGAGACCCAGTACTTC.

This clonotype was counted at least ten times. The V gene is TRBV5-1, the J gene TRBJ2-6; D is possibly TRBD1 or TRBD2 (5 bases each). The germline CDR1 and CDR2 sequences are SGHRS and YFSETQ. This CDR3 contains 16 residues. Trimming removed 6 bases from V and 0 bases from J, with 13 bases in between. CDR3 in DNA: TGCGCCAGCACCCGGGACGGAGTCTCTGGGGCCAACGTCCTGACTTTC. Protein product: CASTRDGVSGANVLTF.

This chain joins TRBV4-2 and TRBJ1-6; D might be TRBD1 (6 bases). The CDR3 extends over 16 amino acids. CDR1 is LGHNA, CDR2 YNFKEQ, per germline. V was trimmed by 0 bases and J by 7 bases, leaving 13 bases between them. The CDR3 region is CASSQDLSQGNSPLHF. CDR3 in DNA: TGTGCCAGCAGCCAAGATCTAAGCCAGGGGAATTCACCCCTCCACTTT.

This clonotype was seen repeatedly, ten times or more. V and J are TRBV20-1 and TRBJ1-5; D gene ambiguous. V shed 6 bases and J shed 7 bases, with 13 bases lying between them. CDR1 DFQATT and CDR2 SNEGSKA come from the germline V gene (reference sequence). This CDR3 is 12 amino acids long. The CDR3 region is CSAEGIGQPQHF. The DNA of the CDR3 is TGCAGTGCAGAGGGTATAGGACAGCCCCAGCATTTT.

This clonotype was found a few times. The chain uses TRBV5-1 and TRBJ1-1; possible D gene TRBD1, 6 bases. The V gene lost 0 bases and the J gene lost 7 bases, with 13 bases spanning the gap. CDR3 size: 14 residues. Germline CDR1 reads SGHRS; CDR2 reads YFSETQ. CDR3 protein: CASSLEGGAGEAFF. The CDR3 nucleotides are TGCGCCAGCAGCTTGGAGGGGGGGGCCGGTGAAGCTTTCTTT.